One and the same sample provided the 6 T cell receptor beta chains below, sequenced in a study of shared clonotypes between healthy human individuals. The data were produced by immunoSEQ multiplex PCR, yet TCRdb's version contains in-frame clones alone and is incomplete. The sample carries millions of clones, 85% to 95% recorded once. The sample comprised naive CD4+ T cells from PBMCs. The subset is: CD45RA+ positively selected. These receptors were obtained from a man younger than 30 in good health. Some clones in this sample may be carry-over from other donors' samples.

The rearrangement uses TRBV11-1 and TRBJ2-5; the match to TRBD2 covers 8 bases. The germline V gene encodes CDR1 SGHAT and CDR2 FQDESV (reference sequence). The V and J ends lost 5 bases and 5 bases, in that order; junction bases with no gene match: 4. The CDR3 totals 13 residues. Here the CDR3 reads CASSLSGSETQYF. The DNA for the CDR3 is TGTGCCAGCAGCCTAAGCGGGAGCGAGACCCAGTACTTC.

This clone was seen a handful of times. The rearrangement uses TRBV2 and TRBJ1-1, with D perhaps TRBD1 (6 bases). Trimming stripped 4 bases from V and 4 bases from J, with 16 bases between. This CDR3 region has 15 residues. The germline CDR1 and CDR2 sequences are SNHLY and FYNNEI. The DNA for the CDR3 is TGTGCCAGCAGTGTCTTACATTGGGGGGCCACTGAAGCTTTCTTT. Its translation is CASSVLHWGATEAFF. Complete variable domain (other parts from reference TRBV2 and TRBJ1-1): EPEVTQTPSHQVTQMGQEVILRCVPISNHLYFYWYRQILGQKVEFLVSFYNNEISEKSEIFDDQFSVERPDGSNFTLKIRSTKLEDSAMYFCASSVLHWGATEAFFGQGTRLTVV.

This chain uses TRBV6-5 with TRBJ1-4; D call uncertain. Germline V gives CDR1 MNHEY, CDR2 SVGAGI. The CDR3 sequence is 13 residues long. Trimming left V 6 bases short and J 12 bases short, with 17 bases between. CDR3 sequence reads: CASSGRTVRELFF. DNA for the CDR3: TGTGCCAGCAGCGGGAGGACGGTCCGAGAACTGTTTTTT.

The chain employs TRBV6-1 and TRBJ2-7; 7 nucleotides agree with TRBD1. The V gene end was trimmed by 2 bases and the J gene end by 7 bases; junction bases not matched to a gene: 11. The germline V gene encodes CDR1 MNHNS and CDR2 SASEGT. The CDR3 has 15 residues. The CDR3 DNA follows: TGTGCCAGCAGTGAAACACGACAGGGATCGAGGGAGCAGTACTTC. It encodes CASSETRQGSREQYF.

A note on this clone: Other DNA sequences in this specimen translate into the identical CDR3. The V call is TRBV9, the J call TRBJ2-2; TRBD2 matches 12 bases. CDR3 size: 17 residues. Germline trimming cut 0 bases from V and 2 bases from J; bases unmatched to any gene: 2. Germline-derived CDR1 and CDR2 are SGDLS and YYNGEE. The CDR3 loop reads CASSVVGLAGNTGELFF. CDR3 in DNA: TGTGCCAGCAGCGTAGTAGGACTAGCGGGAAACACCGGGGAGCTGTTTTTT.

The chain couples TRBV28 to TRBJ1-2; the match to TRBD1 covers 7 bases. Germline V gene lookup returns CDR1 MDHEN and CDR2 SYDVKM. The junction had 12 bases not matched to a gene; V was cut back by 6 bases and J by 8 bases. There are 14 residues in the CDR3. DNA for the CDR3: TGTGCCAGCAGATTAGGGGGCGCTCCCCTCGGCTACACCTTC. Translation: CASRLGGAPLGYTF.